The entry below gives a single T cell receptor beta chain sequence along with its context. Profiled with immunoSEQ multiplex PCR; TCRdb holds only in-frame clones, not every one. Here the sample spans about 2 million clones, 95% being singletons. The data were taken from a study of shared clonotypes between healthy human individuals. CDR3 length: 13 amino acids. CDR1 SGDLS and CDR2 YYNGEE come from the germline V gene. Trimming took 0 bases from V and 6 from J, leaving 7 bases between them. The rearrangement links TRBV9 to TRBJ2-1; D unresolved. The clonotype comes from a man in his late teens or twenties in good health. Sequencing was carried out using naive CD4+ T cells sorted from blood. The subset is: CD45RA+ positively selected. The CDR3 DNA sequence: TGTGCCAGCAGCGTAGACCAAACCAATGAGCAGTTCTTC. Protein product: CASSVDQTNEQFF.